This entry features one T cell receptor (beta chain) sequence. Trimming took off 3 bases at V and 0 bases at J, with 11 bases between the two ends. Germline assignment: CDR1 SGHTA and CDR2 FQGNSA. CDR3 length: 15 residues. Profiled with immunoSEQ multiplex PCR; TCRdb holds only in-frame clones, not every one. Found here are under 200,000 clones, roughly 80% of them singletons; the top ten hold under 7%. The data derive from a study of blood T cell repertoires in COVID-19. The overall study: Acute-phase and convalescent COVID-19 samples originated in the United States, Italy and Spain. PBMCs, B-cell-depleted T cells, or T cells were the source of the cDNA or gDNA that made up the material.

The genes are TRBV7-2 and TRBJ1-2; D ambiguous. Sequenced input: peripheral blood. The TCR comes from a woman aged 40 to 50 with COVID-19, enrolled during active disease. For the CDR3, the DNA is TGTGCCAGCAGCTTTGTCGGGATAGCTAACTATGGCTACACCTTC. This translates into CASSFVGIANYGYTF.